These 15 T cell receptor beta chains were sequenced from one sample in a study of identical twins. Each CDR3 protein is one row after TCRdb ran MiXCR on the 5' RACE reads. The top ten clones hold approximately 4.5% of a sample with about 730,000 distinct CDR3 sequences, about 20% of them seen once. Another study also made use of these data, one on T cells expressing NK-cell markers.

The sequenced material came from PBMCs. The receptors stem from a young woman in good health.

This clonotype occurred once. J is TRBJ2-3 and V is TRBV20-1, with 7 bases lining up with TRBD2. Germline V gene sequence: CDR1 DFQATT, CDR2 SNEGSKA (reference sequence). The CDR3 extends over 14 amino acids. CDR3 sequence: CSRRRARGADTQYF. The DNA for the CDR3 is TGCAGCCGGAGAAGGGCTCGGGGGGCAGATACGCAGTATTTT.

This clonotype was observed a few times. The gene calls are TRBV20-1 and TRBJ2-3, with TRBD2 matching over 11 bases. The CDR3 consists of 21 residues. Germline CDR1 is DFQATT and CDR2 is SNEGSKA (reference sequence). V lost 3 bases and J lost 5; bases outside the gene matches: 25. The CDR3 loop reads CSASPRGLAGGWEKRGDTQYF. CDR3 in DNA: TGCAGTGCTAGCCCAAGGGGGCTAGCGGGGGGATGGGAAAAGCGCGGAGATACGCAGTATTTT.

The gene calls are TRBV6-2 or TRBV6-3 and TRBJ2-3; no firm D call. V was trimmed by 7 bases and J by 4 bases, leaving 15 bases between them. CDR3 size: 14 residues. CDR1 MNHEY and CDR2 SVGEGT come from the germline V gene. The CDR3 coding sequence is TGTGCCAGCATAGCAGACTCTCTATCAGATACGCAGTATTTT. Amino acids: CASIADSLSDTQYF.

In its sample, this clonotype was seen many times. The V gene is TRBV20-1, the J gene TRBJ2-4; a weak D match, TRBD1 (6 bases). Trimming cost V 3 bases and J 0 bases, with 12 bases left between them. Germline-derived CDR1 and CDR2 are DFQATT and SNEGSKA (reference sequence). The CDR3 covers 15 residues. CDR3 region: CSARADRLAKNIQYF. The CDR3 DNA reads TGCAGTGCTAGGGCGGACAGACTAGCCAAAAACATTCAGTACTTC.

The CDR3 region has the DNA TGTGCCAGCAGTTGGGACTTGCATGCTCTCTCCTACGTAGAGCAGTTCTTC. Translating gives CASSWDLHALSYVEQFF. V gene TRBV6-2 or TRBV6-3 combines with J gene TRBJ2-1, with D maybe TRBD2 (6 bases). Per the germline V gene, CDR1 is MNHEY and CDR2 is SVGEGT. Trimming removed 4 bases at V and 10 bases at J, with 26 bases between. This CDR3 has 17 amino acids.

This clonotype was observed a handful of times. V gene TRBV29-1 combines with J gene TRBJ2-3; D possibly uses TRBD1 or TRBD2 (6 bases each). The CDR3 contains 13 residues. V gave up 5 bases and J gave up 1 base, with 10 bases separating them. Germline V gives CDR1 SQVTM, CDR2 ANQGSEA. The chain's CDR3 is CSVNGGRTDTQYF. The DNA of the CDR3 is TGCAGCGTTAACGGGGGCCGCACAGATACGCAGTATTTT.

This clonotype was found many times. V gene TRBV10-3 combines with J gene TRBJ2-5; maybe TRBD1 (5 bases). Trimming cost V 7 bases and J 5 bases, with 14 bases left between them. The CDR3 extends over 13 amino acids. In germline, CDR1 is ENHRY, CDR2 SYGVKD. CDR3 sequence reads: CAINNRIEETQYF. CDR3 nucleotide sequence: TGTGCCATCAATAACAGGATAGAGGAGACCCAGTACTTC.

This clonotype was counted between two and nine times. V gene TRBV28 combines with J gene TRBJ2-7, with D perhaps given as TRBD1 or TRBD2 (5 bases each). The V and J ends lost 3 bases and 0 bases respectively, with 12 bases between them. The CDR3 sequence is 15 residues long. CDR1 and CDR2 from the germline V gene are MDHEN and SYDVKM. Here the CDR3 DNA reads TGTGCCAGCAGTTTCCATCCAGGGAGCTCCTACGAGCAGTACTTC. It is translated as CASSFHPGSSYEQYF.

This chain links TRBV27 with TRBJ2-5, with TRBD1 matching 7 bases. CDR3 size: 15 residues. V shed 4 bases and J 7 bases; nucleotides not matched to a gene: 12. Per germline, CDR1 MNHEY and CDR2 SMNVEV (reference sequence). The CDR3: CASSSTITGAGTQYF. The CDR3 nucleotides read TGTGCCAGCAGTTCCACTATCACAGGGGCCGGGACCCAGTACTTC.

This rearrangement joins TRBV7-2 to TRBJ2-1; 8 nucleotides line up with TRBD2. The ends lost 2 bases at V and 6 bases at J; junction bases unmatched: 9. Per the germline V gene, CDR1 is SGHTA and CDR2 is FQGNSA. The CDR3 length is 16 residues. CDR3 nucleotide sequence: TGTGCCAGCAGCTTAATCGGGAGGGCAGGGAGCAATGAGCAGTTCTTC. This translates into CASSLIGRAGSNEQFF.

This clonotype was detected only a few times. The gene calls are TRBV6-1 and TRBJ2-5, with TRBD2 matching 7 bases. V gave up 6 bases and J gave up 5 bases; unmatched junction bases: 9. In germline, CDR1 is MNHNS, CDR2 SASEGT. There are 14 residues in the CDR3. CDR3 amino acids: CASRGLVQSETQYF. The CDR3 bases are TGTGCCAGCAGAGGACTAGTCCAAAGTGAGACCCAGTACTTC.

This clonotype was seen at least ten times. The chain is built from TRBV12-3 or TRBV12-4 and TRBJ2-5, with TRBD1 identical over 8 bases. The trim removed 5 bases at V and 5 bases at J, leaving 10 bases unmatched. The CDR3 consists of 15 residues. DNA of the CDR3: TGTGCCAGCAGTCAGACCGGGACAGGAGGGGAGACCCAGTACTTC. Translation: CASSQTGTGGETQYF.

This clonotype was seen a few times. The CDR3 DNA is TGTGCCAGCACCTCGGGGGCCTATGGCTACACCTTC. Its translation: CASTSGAYGYTF. The J gene is TRBJ1-2, the V gene TRBV12-3 or TRBV12-4; D may be TRBD1 (6 bases). Trimming pared 7 bases from V and 4 bases from J, leaving 10 bases between. This CDR3 has 12 residues.

This clonotype was found many times. The chain uses TRBV12-5 and TRBJ2-7; 8 bases align to TRBD2. V was clipped by 2 bases and J by 4 bases; unmatched bases: 7. CDR3 size: 15 residues. CDR1 is LGHNT, CDR2 FRNRAP, per germline. The chain's CDR3 is CASGLPSGGGYEQYF. CDR3 in DNA: TGTGCTAGTGGTTTGCCCTCGGGGGGGGGGTACGAGCAGTACTTC.

This clonotype was seen more than once but under ten times. The chain carries TRBV20-1 and TRBJ2-2; no reliable D call. The CDR3 consists of 14 residues. The germline gives CDR1 DFQATT, CDR2 SNEGSKA (reference sequence). V lost 4 bases, J lost 4 bases, and 13 bases lay in between. CDR3 sequence (DNA): TGCAGTGCTAATTTAGCCGAAGGCACCGGGGAGCTGTTTTTT. It yields the protein CSANLAEGTGELFF.